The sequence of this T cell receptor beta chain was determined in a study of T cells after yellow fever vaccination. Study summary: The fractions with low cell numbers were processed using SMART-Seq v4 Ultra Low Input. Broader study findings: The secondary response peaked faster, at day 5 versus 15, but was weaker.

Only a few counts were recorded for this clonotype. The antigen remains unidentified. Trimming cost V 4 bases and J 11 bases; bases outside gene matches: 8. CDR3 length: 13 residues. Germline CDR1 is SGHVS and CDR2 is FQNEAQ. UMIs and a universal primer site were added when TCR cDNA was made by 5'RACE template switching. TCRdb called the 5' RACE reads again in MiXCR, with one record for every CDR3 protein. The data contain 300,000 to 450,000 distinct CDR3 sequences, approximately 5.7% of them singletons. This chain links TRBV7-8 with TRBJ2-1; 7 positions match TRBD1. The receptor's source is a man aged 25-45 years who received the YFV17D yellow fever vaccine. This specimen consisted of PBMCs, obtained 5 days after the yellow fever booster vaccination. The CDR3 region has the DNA TGTGCCAGCAGCTCGGCCGGGACAGAGAAGCAGTTCTTC. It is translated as CASSSAGTEKQFF. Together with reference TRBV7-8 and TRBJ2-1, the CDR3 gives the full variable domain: GAGVSQSPRYKVAKRGQDVALRCDPISGHVSLFWYQQALGQGPEFLTYFQNEAQLDKSGLPSDRFFAERPEGSVSTLKIQRTQQEDSAVYLCASSSAGTEKQFFGPGTRLTVL.